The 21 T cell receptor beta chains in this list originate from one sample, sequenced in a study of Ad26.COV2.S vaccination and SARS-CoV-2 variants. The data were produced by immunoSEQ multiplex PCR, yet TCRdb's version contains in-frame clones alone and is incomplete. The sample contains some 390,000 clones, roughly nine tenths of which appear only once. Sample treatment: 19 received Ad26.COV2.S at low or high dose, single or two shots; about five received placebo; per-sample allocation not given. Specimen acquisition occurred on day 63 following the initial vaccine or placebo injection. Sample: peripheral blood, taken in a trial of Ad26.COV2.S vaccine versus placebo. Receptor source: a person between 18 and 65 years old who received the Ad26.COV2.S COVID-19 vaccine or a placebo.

In DNA form, the CDR3 reads TGTGCCAGCAGTCTCGGGCCGGGACAGGGTAATGAAAAACTGTTTTTT. Translation: CASSLGPGQGNEKLFF. The rearrangement uses TRBV27 and TRBJ1-4; 9 positions agree with TRBD1. Germline V gene lookup returns CDR1 MNHEY and CDR2 SMNVEV (reference sequence). The CDR3 length is 16 residues. V shed 5 bases, J shed 4 bases, and the junction held 8 bases outside the gene matches. Full variable domain (remainder filled in from reference TRBV27 and TRBJ1-4): EAQVTQNPRYLITVTGKKLTVTCSQNMNHEYMSWYRQDPGLGLRQIYYSMNVEVTDKGDVPEGYKVSRKEKRNFPLILESPSPNQTSLYFCASSLGPGQGNEKLFFGSGTQLSVL.

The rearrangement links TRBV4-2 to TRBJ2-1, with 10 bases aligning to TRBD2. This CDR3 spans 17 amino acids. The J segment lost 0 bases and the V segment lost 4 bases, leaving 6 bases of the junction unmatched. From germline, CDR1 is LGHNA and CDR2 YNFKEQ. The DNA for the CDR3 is TGTGCCAGCAGCCCTAGCGGGGGACTAAGCTCCTACAATGAGCAGTTCTTC. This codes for CASSPSGGLSSYNEQFF.

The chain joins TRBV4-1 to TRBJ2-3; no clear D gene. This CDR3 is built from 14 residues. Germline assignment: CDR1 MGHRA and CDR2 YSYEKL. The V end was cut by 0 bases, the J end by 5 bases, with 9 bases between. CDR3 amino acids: CASSQEALLDTQYF. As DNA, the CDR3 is TGCGCCAGCAGCCAAGAGGCCCTCTTAGATACGCAGTATTTT.

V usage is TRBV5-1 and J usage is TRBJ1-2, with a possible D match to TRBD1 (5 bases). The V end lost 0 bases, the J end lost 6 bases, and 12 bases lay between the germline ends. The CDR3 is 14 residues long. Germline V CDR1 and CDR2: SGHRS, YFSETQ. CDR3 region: CASSLEAGVHGYTF. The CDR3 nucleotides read TGCGCCAGCAGCTTGGAAGCGGGGGTCCATGGCTACACCTTC.

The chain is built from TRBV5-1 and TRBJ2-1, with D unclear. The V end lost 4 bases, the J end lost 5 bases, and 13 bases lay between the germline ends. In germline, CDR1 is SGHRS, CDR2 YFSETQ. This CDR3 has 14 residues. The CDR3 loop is CASSRLVGDNEQFF. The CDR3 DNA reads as TGCGCCAGCAGCCGACTGGTCGGCGACAATGAGCAGTTCTTC.

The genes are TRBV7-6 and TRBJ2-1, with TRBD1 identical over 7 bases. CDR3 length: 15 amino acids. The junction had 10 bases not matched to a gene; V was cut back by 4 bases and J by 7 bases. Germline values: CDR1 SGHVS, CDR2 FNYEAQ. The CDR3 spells CASSSPGQFKNEQFF. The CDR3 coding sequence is TGTGCCAGCAGCTCTCCGGGACAGTTTAAAAATGAGCAGTTCTTC.

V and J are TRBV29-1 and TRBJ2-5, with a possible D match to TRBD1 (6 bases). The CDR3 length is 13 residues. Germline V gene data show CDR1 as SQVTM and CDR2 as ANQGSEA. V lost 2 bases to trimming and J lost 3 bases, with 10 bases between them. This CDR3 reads CSVEQDSKETQYF. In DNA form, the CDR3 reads TGCAGCGTTGAACAGGACAGCAAAGAGACCCAGTACTTC.

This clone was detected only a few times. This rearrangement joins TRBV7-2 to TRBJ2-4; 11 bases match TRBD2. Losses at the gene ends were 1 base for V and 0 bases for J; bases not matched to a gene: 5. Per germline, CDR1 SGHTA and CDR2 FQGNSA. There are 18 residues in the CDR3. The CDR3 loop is CASSLGLAGGVAKNIQYF. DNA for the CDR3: TGTGCCAGCAGCTTAGGGCTAGCGGGGGGAGTAGCCAAAAACATTCAGTACTTC.

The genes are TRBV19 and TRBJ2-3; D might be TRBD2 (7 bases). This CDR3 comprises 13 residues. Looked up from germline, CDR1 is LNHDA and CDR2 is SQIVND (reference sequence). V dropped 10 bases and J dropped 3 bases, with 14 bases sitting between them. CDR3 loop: CATGGPLTDTQYF. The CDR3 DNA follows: TGTGCCACCGGGGGGCCCTTGACAGATACGCAGTATTTT.

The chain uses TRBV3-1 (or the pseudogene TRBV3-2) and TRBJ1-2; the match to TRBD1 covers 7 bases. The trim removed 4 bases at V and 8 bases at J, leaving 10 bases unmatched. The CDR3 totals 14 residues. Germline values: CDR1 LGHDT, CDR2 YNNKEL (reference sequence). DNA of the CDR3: TGTGCCAGCAGCCGTAACAGGGGCGCCGTCGGCTACACCTTC. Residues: CASSRNRGAVGYTF.

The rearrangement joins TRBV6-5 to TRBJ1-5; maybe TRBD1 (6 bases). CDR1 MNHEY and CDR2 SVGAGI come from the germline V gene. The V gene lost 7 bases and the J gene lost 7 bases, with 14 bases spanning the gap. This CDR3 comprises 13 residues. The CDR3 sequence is CASKQGQGQPQHF. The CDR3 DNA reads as TGTGCCAGCAAGCAGGGGCAGGGACAGCCCCAGCATTTT.

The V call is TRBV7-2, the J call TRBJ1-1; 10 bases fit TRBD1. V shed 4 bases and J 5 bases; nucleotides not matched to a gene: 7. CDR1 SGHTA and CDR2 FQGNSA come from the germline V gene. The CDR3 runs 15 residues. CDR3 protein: CASSYGQGVVTEAFF. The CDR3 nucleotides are TGTGCCAGCAGCTACGGACAGGGGGTGGTAACTGAAGCTTTCTTT.

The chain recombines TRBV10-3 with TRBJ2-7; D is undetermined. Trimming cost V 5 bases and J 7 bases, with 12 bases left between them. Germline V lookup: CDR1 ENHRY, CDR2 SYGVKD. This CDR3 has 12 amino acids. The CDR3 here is CAISQLVREQYF. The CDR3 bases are TGTGCCATCAGTCAACTTGTTAGGGAGCAGTACTTC.

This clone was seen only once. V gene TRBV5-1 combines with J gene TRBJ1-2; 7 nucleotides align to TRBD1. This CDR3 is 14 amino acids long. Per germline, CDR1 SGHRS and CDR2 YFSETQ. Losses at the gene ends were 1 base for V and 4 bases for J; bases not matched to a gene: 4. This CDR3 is CASSLTGASYGYTF. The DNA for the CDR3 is TGCGCCAGCAGCTTGACAGGGGCCTCCTATGGCTACACCTTC.

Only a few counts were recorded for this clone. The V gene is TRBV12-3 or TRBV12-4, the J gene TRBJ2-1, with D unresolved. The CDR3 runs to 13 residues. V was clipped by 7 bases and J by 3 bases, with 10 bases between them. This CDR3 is CASTASYYNEQFF. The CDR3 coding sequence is TGTGCCAGCACAGCAAGTTACTACAATGAGCAGTTCTTC.

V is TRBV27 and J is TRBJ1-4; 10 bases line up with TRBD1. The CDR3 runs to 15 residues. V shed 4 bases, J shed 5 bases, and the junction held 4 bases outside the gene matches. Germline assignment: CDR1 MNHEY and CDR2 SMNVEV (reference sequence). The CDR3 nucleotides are TGTGCCAGCAGTTCTAGGGACAGGGGAAATGAAAAACTGTTTTTT. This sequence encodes CASSSRDRGNEKLFF.

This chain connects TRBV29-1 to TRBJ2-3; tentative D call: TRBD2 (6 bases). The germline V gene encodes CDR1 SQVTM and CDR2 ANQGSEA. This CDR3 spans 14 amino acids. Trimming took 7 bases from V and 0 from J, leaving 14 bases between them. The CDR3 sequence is CSAQDGGSTDTQYF. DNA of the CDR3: TGCAGCGCCCAGGACGGGGGTAGCACAGATACGCAGTATTTT.

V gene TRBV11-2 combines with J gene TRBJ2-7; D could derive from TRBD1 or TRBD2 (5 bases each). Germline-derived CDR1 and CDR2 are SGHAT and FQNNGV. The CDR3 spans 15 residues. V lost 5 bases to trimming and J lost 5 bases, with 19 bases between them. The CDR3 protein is CASSRPGPRAHEQYF. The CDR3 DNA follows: TGTGCCAGCAGCCGCCCGGGACCAAGGGCCCACGAGCAGTACTTC. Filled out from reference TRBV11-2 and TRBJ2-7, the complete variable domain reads EAGVAQSPRYKIIEKRQSVAFWCNPISGHATLYWYQQILGQGPKLLIQFQNNGVVDDSQLPKDRFSAERLKGVDSTLKIQPAKLEDSAVYLCASSRPGPRAHEQYFGPGTRLTVT.

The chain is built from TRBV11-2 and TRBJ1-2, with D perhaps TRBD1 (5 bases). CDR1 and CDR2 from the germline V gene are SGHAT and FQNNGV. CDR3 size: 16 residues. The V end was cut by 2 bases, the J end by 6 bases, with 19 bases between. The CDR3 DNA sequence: TGTGCCAGCAGCTTATCGTCGGGGGGGACGAGGAATGGCTACACCTTC. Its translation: CASSLSSGGTRNGYTF.

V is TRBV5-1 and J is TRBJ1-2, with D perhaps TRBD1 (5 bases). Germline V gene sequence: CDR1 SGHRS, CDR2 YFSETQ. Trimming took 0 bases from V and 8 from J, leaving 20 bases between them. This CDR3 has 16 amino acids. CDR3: CASSLDRPEVLPGYTF. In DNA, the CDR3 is TGCGCCAGCAGCTTGGACAGGCCCGAGGTTCTCCCGGGCTACACCTTC.

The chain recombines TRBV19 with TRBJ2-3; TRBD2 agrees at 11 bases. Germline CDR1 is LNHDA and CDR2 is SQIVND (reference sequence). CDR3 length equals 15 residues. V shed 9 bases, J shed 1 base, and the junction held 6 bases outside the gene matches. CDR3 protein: CASKLAGAGTDTQYF. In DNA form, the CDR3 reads TGTGCCAGCAAACTAGCGGGGGCAGGCACAGATACGCAGTATTTT.